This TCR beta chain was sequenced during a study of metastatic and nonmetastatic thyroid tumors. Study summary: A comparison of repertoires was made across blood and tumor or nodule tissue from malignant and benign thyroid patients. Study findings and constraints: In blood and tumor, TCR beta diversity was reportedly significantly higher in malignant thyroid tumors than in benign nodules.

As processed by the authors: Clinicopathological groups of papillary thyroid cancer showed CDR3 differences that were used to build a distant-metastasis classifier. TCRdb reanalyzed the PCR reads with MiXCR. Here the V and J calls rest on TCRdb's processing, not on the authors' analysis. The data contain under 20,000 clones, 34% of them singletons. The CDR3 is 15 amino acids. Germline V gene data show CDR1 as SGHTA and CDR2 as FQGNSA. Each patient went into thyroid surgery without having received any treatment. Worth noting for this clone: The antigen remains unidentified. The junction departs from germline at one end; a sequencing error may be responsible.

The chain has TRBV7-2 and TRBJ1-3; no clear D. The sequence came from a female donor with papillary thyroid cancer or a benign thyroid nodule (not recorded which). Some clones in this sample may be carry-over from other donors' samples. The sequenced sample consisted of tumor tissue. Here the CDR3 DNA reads TGTGGCAGCAGCTTAGCGGGGAGTGCTGGAAACACCATATATTTT. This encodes CGSSLAGSAGNTIYF. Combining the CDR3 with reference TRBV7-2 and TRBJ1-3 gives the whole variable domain GAGVSQSPSNKVTEKGKDVELRCDPISGHTALYWYRQSLGQGLEFLIYFQGNSAPDKSGLPSDRFSAERTGGSVSTLTIQRTQQEDSAVYLCGSSLAGSAGNTIYFGEGSWLTVV.